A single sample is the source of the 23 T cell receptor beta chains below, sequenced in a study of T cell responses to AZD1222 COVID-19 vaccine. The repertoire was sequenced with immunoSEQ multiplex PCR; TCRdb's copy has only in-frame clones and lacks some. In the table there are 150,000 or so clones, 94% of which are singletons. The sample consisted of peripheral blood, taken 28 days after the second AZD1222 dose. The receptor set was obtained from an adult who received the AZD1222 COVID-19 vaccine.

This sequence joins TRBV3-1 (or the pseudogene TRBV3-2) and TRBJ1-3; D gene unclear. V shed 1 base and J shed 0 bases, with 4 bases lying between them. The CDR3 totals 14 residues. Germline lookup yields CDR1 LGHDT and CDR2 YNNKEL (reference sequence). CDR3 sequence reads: CASSQARSGNTIYF. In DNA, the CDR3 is TGTGCCAGCAGCCAAGCCCGCTCTGGAAACACCATATATTTT.

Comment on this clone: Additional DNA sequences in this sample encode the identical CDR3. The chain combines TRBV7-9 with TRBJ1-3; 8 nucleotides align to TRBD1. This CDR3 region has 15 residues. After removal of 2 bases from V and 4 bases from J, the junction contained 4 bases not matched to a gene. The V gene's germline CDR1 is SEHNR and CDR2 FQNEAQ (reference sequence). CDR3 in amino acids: CASSLQGAGGNTIYF. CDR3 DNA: TGTGCCAGCAGCTTACAGGGGGCAGGAGGAAACACCATATATTTT.

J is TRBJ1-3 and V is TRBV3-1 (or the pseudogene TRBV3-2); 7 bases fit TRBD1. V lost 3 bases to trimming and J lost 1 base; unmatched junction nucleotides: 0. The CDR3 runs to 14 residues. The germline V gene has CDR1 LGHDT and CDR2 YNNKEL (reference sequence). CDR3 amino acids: CASSQTGSGNTIYF. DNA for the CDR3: TGTGCCAGCAGCCAGACAGGGTCTGGAAACACCATATATTTT.

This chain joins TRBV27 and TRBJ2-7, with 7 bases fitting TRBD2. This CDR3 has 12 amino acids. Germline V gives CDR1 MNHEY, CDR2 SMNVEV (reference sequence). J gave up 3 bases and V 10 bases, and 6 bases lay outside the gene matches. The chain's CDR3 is CAIRGVGYEQYF. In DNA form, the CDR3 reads TGTGCCATCCGGGGGGTGGGCTACGAGCAGTACTTC.

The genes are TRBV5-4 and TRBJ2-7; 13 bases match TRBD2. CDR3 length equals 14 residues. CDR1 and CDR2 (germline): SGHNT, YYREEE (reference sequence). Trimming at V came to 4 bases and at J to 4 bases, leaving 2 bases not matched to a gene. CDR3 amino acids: CASSLLAGGYEQYF. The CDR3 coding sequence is TGTGCCAGCAGCCTACTAGCGGGAGGGTACGAGCAGTACTTC.

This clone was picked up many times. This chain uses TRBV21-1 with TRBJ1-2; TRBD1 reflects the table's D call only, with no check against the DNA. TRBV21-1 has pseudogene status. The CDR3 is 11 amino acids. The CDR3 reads CAGRQGAGYTF. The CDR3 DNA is TGTGCCGGCCGACAGGGGGCGGGCTACACCTTC.

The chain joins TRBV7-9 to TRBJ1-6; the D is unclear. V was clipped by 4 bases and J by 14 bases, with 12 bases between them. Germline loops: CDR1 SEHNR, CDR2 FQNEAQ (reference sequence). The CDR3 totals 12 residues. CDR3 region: CASSSVADSLHF. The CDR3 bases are TGTGCCAGCAGCTCCGTGGCGGATTCCCTCCACTTT.

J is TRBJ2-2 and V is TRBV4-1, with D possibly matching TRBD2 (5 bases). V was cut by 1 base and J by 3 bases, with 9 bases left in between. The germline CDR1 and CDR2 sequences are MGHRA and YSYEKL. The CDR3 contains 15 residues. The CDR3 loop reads CASSQVYGDTGELFF. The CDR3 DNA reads TGCGCCAGCAGCCAAGTGTACGGGGACACCGGGGAGCTGTTTTTT.

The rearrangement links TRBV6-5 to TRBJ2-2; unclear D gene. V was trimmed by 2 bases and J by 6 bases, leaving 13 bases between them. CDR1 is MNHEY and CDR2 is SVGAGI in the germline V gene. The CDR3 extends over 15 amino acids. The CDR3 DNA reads TGTGCCAGCAGTTACAGGCCCGTTGACGCCGGGGAGCTGTTTTTT. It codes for CASSYRPVDAGELFF.

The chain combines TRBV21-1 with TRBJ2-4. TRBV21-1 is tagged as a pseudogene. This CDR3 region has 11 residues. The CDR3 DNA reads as TGTGCCAGCAGCAAGAAAAACATTCAGTACTTC. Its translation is CASSKKNIQYF.

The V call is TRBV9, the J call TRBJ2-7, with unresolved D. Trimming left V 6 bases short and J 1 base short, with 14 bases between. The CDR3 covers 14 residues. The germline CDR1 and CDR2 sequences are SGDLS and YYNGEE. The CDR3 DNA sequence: TGTGCCAGCACCTTAGCCGATGGTTCCTACGAGCAGTACTTC. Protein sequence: CASTLADGSYEQYF.

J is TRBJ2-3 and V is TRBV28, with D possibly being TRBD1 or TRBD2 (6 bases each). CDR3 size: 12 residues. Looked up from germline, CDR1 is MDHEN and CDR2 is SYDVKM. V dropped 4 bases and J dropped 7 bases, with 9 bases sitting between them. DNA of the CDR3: TGTGCCAGCAGTTGGGGGGCTTATACGCAGTATTTT. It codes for CASSWGAYTQYF.

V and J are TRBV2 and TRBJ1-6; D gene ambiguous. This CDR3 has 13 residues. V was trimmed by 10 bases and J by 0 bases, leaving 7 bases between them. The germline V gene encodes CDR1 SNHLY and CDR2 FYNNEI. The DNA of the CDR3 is TGTGCCATAGGGAGCTCCTATAATTCACCCCTCCACTTT. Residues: CAIGSSYNSPLHF.

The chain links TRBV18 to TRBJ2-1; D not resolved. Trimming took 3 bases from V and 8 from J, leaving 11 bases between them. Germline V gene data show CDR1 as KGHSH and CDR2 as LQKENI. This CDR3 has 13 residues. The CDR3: CASSPGQVHEQFF. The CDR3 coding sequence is TGTGCCAGCTCACCGGGCCAAGTCCATGAGCAGTTCTTC. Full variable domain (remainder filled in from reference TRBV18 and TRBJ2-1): NAGVMQNPRHLVRRRGQEARLRCSPMKGHSHVYWYRQLPEEGLKFMVYLQKENIIDESGMPKERFSAEFPKEGPSILRIQQVVRGDSAAYFCASSPGQVHEQFFGPGTRLTVL.

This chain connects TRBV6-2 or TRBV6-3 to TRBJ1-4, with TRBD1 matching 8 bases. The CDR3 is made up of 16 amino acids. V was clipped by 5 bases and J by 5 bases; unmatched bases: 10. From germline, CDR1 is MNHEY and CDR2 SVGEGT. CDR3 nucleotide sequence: TGTGCCAGCAGTCCCCCGACAGGGGACCCAAATGAAAAACTGTTTTTT. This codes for CASSPPTGDPNEKLFF.

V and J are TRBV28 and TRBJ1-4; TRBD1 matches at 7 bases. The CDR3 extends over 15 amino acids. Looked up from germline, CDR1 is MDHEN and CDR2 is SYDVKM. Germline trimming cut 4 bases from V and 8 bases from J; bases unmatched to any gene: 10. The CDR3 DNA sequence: TGTGCCAGCAGTTCGCTCACAGGGGTGATGGAAAAACTGTTTTTT. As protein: CASSSLTGVMEKLFF.

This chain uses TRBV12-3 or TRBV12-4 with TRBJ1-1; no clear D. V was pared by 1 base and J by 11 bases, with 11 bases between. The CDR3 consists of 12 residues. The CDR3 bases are TGTGCCAGCAGTTTAGATACCCGCCAGGCTTTCTTT. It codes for CASSLDTRQAFF.

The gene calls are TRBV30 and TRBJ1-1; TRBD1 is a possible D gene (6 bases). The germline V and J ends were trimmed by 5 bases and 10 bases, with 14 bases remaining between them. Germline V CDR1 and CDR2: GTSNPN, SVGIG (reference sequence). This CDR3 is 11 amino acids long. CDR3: CAWEGGARAFF. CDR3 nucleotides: TGTGCCTGGGAAGGGGGAGCCCGAGCTTTCTTT.

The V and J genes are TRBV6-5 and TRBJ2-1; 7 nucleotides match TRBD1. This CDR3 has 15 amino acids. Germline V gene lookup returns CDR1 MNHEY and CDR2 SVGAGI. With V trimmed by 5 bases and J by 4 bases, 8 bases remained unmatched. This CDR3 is CASSISQGVYNEQFF. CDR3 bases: TGTGCCAGCAGTATCTCCCAGGGGGTATACAATGAGCAGTTCTTC.

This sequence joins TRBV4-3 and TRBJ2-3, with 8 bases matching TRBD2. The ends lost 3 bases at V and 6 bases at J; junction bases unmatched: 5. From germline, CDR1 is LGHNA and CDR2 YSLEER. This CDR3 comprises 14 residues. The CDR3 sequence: CASSQSGRGDTQYF. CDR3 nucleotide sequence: TGCGCCAGCAGCCAGAGCGGGAGAGGTGATACGCAGTATTTT.

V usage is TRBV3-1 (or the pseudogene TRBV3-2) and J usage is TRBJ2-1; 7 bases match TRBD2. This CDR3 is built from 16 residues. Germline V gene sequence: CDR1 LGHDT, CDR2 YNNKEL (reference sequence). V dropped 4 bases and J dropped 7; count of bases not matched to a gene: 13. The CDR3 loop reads CASSPAGTTLRNEQFF. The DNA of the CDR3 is TGTGCCAGCAGCCCCGCTGGGACTACTCTTCGGAATGAGCAGTTCTTC.

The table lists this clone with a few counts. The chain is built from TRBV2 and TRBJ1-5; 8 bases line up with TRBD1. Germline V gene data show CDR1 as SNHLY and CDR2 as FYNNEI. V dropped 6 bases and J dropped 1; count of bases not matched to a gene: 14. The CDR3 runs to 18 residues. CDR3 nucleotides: TGTGCCAGCAGGAGTTATCATGGGACAGGCGAAAGCAATCAGCCCCAGCATTTT. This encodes CASRSYHGTGESNQPQHF.

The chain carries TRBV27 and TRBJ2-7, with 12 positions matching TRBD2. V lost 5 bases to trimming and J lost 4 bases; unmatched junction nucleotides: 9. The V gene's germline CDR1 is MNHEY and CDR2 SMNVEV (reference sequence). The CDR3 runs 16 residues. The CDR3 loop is CASSPRLAGGSYEQYF. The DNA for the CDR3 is TGTGCCAGCAGTCCGCGGCTAGCGGGAGGGTCATACGAGCAGTACTTC.